These 10 T cell receptor beta chains share one sample of origin, sequenced in a study of T cell responses to AZD1222 COVID-19 vaccine. The assay was immunoSEQ multiplex PCR, and TCRdb's table has in-frame clones only and misses some. The sample yields 150,000 to 200,000 clones, around 93% seen once. This specimen consisted of peripheral blood, obtained on day 0 of AZD1222 vaccination. The receptors shown here come from an adult in good health.

The V call is TRBV5-1, the J call TRBJ1-2; possibly TRBD1 for D (6 bases). The CDR3 runs 13 residues. V was cut by 2 bases and J by 8 bases, with 13 bases left in between. Germline-derived CDR1 and CDR2 are SGHRS and YFSETQ. The CDR3 DNA reads as TGCGCCAGCAGCTTTTGGAACAGGGACGGCTACACCTTC. Translation: CASSFWNRDGYTF.

Here the CDR3 reads CASSLQQANTGELFF. The CDR3 coding sequence is TGCGCCAGCAGCTTACAACAGGCTAACACCGGGGAGCTGTTTTTT. This rearrangement joins TRBV5-1 to TRBJ2-2, with D perhaps TRBD1 (5 bases). There are 15 residues in the CDR3. V lost 2 bases and J lost 2, with 10 bases in between. The V gene's germline CDR1 is SGHRS and CDR2 YFSETQ.

The chain joins TRBV6-5 to TRBJ1-2; unclear D gene. V was pared by 8 bases and J by 0 bases, with 13 bases between. The CDR3 is 14 amino acids. The germline gives CDR1 MNHEY, CDR2 SVGAGI. CDR3 coding DNA: TGTGCCAGCTTCAATAGGGTAGCTAACTATGGCTACACCTTC. This encodes CASFNRVANYGYTF.

The chain has TRBV30 and TRBJ1-1, with D perhaps TRBD1 (6 bases). Germline CDR1 GTSNPN, CDR2 SVGIG (reference sequence). The CDR3 contains 13 residues. Deletions cut 3 bases from V and 5 bases from J, with 13 bases between. Here the CDR3 DNA reads TGTGCCTGGAGATTAGGGGGGCGAACTGAAGCTTTCTTT. Its protein is CAWRLGGRTEAFF. Drawing the rest from reference TRBV30 and TRBJ1-1, the complete variable domain is SQTIHQWPATLVQPVGSPLSLECTVEGTSNPNLYWYRQAAGRGLQLLFYSVGIGQISSEVPQNLSASRPQDRQFILSSKKLLLSDSGFYLCAWRLGGRTEAFFGQGTRLTVV.

The rearrangement joins TRBV7-8 to TRBJ2-2; tentatively, D is TRBD1 or TRBD2 (5 bases each). Trimming removed 5 bases from V and 4 bases from J, with 14 bases in between. This CDR3 region has 15 residues. Germline CDR1 reads SGHVS; CDR2 reads FQNEAQ. The DNA of the CDR3 is TGTGCCAGCAGCGACACGACTGGGACCACCGGGGAGCTGTTTTTT. Its protein is CASSDTTGTTGELFF.

CDR3 DNA sequence: TGTGCCTCGTCCCGGGACAACGCCTACGAGCAGTACTTC. Translated: CASSRDNAYEQYF. The chain combines TRBV30 with TRBJ2-7, with D possibly matching TRBD1 (6 bases). V gave up 7 bases and J gave up 2 bases, with 15 bases separating them. The germline V gene encodes CDR1 GTSNPN and CDR2 SVGIG (reference sequence). The CDR3 is made up of 13 amino acids.

The chain carries TRBV7-8 and TRBJ2-2; 7 bases align to TRBD1. The CDR3 totals 16 residues. V shed 5 bases and J 1 base; nucleotides not matched to a gene: 7. Germline values: CDR1 SGHVS, CDR2 FQNEAQ. As DNA, the CDR3 is TGTGCCAGCAGCGGCCACAGGGGACGGAACACCGGGGAGCTGTTTTTT. Translated: CASSGHRGRNTGELFF.

The chain employs TRBV19 and TRBJ1-5; the D is unclear. CDR1 is LNHDA, CDR2 SQIVND, per germline (reference sequence). V was cut by 5 bases and J by 5 bases, with 13 bases left in between. The length of the CDR3 is 14 residues. In DNA form, the CDR3 reads TGTGCCAGTAGTCGCCGTAATGGGGATCAGCCCCAGCATTTT. Its protein product is CASSRRNGDQPQHF.

The genes are TRBV10-1 and TRBJ2-6; D might be TRBD2 (6 bases). Trimming cost V 8 bases and J 6 bases, with 11 bases left between them. The CDR3 extends over 13 amino acids. CDR1 is WNHNN, CDR2 SYGVQD, per germline (reference sequence). CDR3 loop: CASGPGEANVLTF. DNA of the CDR3: TGCGCCAGCGGTCCGGGGGAGGCCAACGTCCTGACTTTC.

J is TRBJ1-1 and V is TRBV5-1; TRBD1 is a possible D gene (5 bases). V dropped 0 bases and J dropped 5 bases, with 17 bases sitting between them. The CDR3 is made up of 16 amino acids. In germline, CDR1 is SGHRS, CDR2 YFSETQ. The CDR3 loop is CASSLAPGPKDTEAFF. DNA for the CDR3: TGCGCCAGCAGCTTGGCCCCGGGACCTAAGGATACTGAAGCTTTCTTT.